The TCR beta chain described here comes from a study of CD8 T cells in Susac syndrome. Control patients had untreated stable or active relapsing-remitting multiple sclerosis by revised McDonald criteria. TEMRA cells were FACS-enriched, and CD8+ and CD4+ T cells were isolated negatively. An amount of RNA that ranged from roughly 0.45 to 1 ug was reverse transcribed with random hexamers. The immunoSEQ assay covered 54 Vbeta and 13 Jbeta segments for CDR3. Each CDR3 protein is one row after TCRdb ran MiXCR on the immunoSEQ multiplex PCR reads. The sample shows 150,000 to 200,000 distinct CDR3 sequences, roughly 95% of them seen only once. As concerns this clonotype: Its specificity is unknown.

Findings of the study overall: The study recognized that the number of individuals in its TCR sequencing and HLA analysis was relatively small.

V was shortened by 0 bases and J by 5 bases, with 19 bases between the two germline ends. The CDR3 sequence is 17 residues long. Germline V lookup: CDR1 LGHNA, CDR2 YNFKEQ. The sample taken for sequencing was CD8+ T cells from PBMCs. The clonotype comes from a human donor with multiple sclerosis. The rearrangement uses TRBV4-2 and TRBJ2-5; D gene uncertain. The CDR3 DNA reads as TGTGCCAGCAGCCAAGACGGAGAGGTGTCAGGATGGGAGACCCAGTACTTC. Its protein product is CASSQDGEVSGWETQYF.